This T cell receptor beta chain appears in the sequencing data of a study of PD-1 blockade in mismatch repair-deficient tumors. Background on the study: Patients had about a dozen mismatch repair-deficient cancer types and were previously treated and progressing. Points from the study as a whole: Tumor-resident clones, often undetectable pretreatment in blood, expanded then contracted after pembrolizumab.

The CDR3 is 12 residues long. Germline CDR1 is GTSNPN and CDR2 is SVGIG (reference sequence). V was trimmed by 3 bases and J by 0 bases, leaving 5 bases between them. The table came from immunoSEQ multiplex PCR; TCRdb's copy has only in-frame clones and leaves some out. The profile shows 100,000 to 150,000 clones, about 88% of them singletons. TCR sequencing covered three patients who responded to pembrolizumab. Comment on this clone: What it binds is not known.

V and J are TRBV30 and TRBJ1-2; D is uncertain. This receptor was taken from an adult with mismatch repair-deficient cancer. The starting material was peripheral blood, obtained 44 weeks after starting pembrolizumab. CDR3: CAWRWTNYGYTF. CDR3 bases: TGTGCCTGGAGGTGGACTAACTATGGCTACACCTTC.